These T cell receptor beta chains were read from a single sample in a study of regulatory T cells in long-lasting Graves disease. TCRdb reprocessed the multiplex PCR reads with MiXCR, giving one entry per CDR3 protein. The data show approximately 230,000 distinct CDR3 sequences, with 15% to 20% seen just once and 22% held by the top ten. The material sequenced was peripheral blood mononuclear cells (PBMCs), taken at new diagnosis, from a patient treated with antithyroid drugs. Receptors originate from a female donor with Graves disease. Both conserved end residues are part of each CDR3. A D gene is named only where the DNA matches it firmly. Clone size, where shown, is once, few, many, or a class for clones that have expanded.

abundance: NA; d_gene: NA; v_gene: TRBV28; j_gene: TRBJ1-5; CDR3nt: TGTGCCAGCAGTCCCCGGGGTGGGGCCCAGCATTTT; CDR3aa: CASSPRGGAQHF
abundance: many; d_gene: NA; v_gene: TRBV15; j_gene: TRBJ1-2; CDR3nt: TGTGCCACCAGCAGGGCTGTCGGCAATTTGGGCTACGGCTACACCTTC; CDR3aa: CATSRAVGNLGYGYTF
abundance: many; d_gene: NA; v_gene: TRBV6-1; j_gene: TRBJ2-2; CDR3nt: TGTGCCAGCAGTCCGCTGGGAGGGGGTAGGAACGGGGAGCTGTTTTTT; CDR3aa: CASSPLGGGRNGELFF
abundance: many; d_gene: NA; v_gene: TRBV11-2; j_gene: TRBJ2-2; CDR3nt: TGTGCCAGTGAATTGGGGAGTCCGAACACCGGGGAGCTGTTTTTT; CDR3aa: CASELGSPNTGELFF
abundance: many; d_gene: NA; v_gene: TRBV30; j_gene: TRBJ1-2; CDR3nt: TGTGCCTGGAGTGTCTCATTAACGTCTCACTACACCTTC; CDR3aa: CAWSVSLTSHYTF
abundance: many; d_gene: NA; v_gene: TRBV7-9; j_gene: TRBJ1-2; CDR3nt: TGTGCCAGCAGGTCCGGGGGAGATGGCTACACCTTC; CDR3aa: CASRSGGDGYTF
abundance: many; d_gene: NA; v_gene: TRBV9; j_gene: TRBJ2-2; CDR3nt: TGTGCCAGCAGCGTAGCTAGGATACACACCGGGGAGCTGTTTTTT; CDR3aa: CASSVARIHTGELFF
abundance: many; d_gene: TRBD2; v_gene: TRBV7-9; j_gene: TRBJ2-5; CDR3nt: TGTGCCAGCATCCCACCCCGGGCTCTAGCGGGTGGAGAGACCCAGTACTTC; CDR3aa: CASIPPRALAGGETQYF
abundance: many; d_gene: TRBD2; v_gene: TRBV20-1; j_gene: TRBJ2-7; CDR3nt: TGCAGTGCTGGGCGGACTAGCGGGAGGCAAACTGACGAGCAGTACTTC; CDR3aa: CSAGRTSGRQTDEQYF
abundance: many; d_gene: NA; v_gene: TRBV6-1; j_gene: TRBJ1-2; CDR3nt: TGTGCCAGCAGTCCGGGTAACTATGGCTACACCTTC; CDR3aa: CASSPGNYGYTF
abundance: many; d_gene: NA; v_gene: TRBV6-4; j_gene: TRBJ2-2; CDR3nt: TGTGCCAGCAGTGACCCCACGCAAACCGGGGAGCTGTTTTTT; CDR3aa: CASSDPTQTGELFF
abundance: few; d_gene: TRBD1; v_gene: TRBV3-1; j_gene: TRBJ1-6; CDR3nt: TGTGCCAGCAGGGGGGACAGTCCCAGCTCCTATAATTCACCCCTCCACTTT; CDR3aa: CASRGDSPSSYNSPLHF
abundance: many; d_gene: TRBD1; v_gene: TRBV20-1; j_gene: TRBJ2-3; CDR3nt: TGCAGTGCGGGACAGGGGGCTAGCACAGATACGCAGTATTTT; CDR3aa: CSAGQGASTDTQYF
abundance: many; d_gene: NA; v_gene: TRBV20-1; j_gene: TRBJ2-7; CDR3nt: TGCAGTGCTATGGAGCGGGTCAACGAGCAGTACTTC; CDR3aa: CSAMERVNEQYF
abundance: many; d_gene: TRBD1; v_gene: TRBV2; j_gene: TRBJ2-3; CDR3nt: TGTGCCAGCAAGGGACAGGGGGGAGTGGGAGGCATCCCTAGCACAGATACGCAGTATTTT; CDR3aa: CASKGQGGVGGIPSTDTQYF
abundance: few; d_gene: TRBD2; v_gene: TRBV6-2/TRBV6-3; j_gene: TRBJ2-3; CDR3nt: TGTGCCAGCAGTTGGACTAGCGGGAGCCCAGATACGCAGTATTTT; CDR3aa: CASSWTSGSPDTQYF
abundance: many; d_gene: NA; v_gene: TRBV6-5; j_gene: TRBJ2-5; CDR3nt: TGTGCCAGCAGTTACAGTGAGGGATTCCAAGAGACCCAGTACTTC; CDR3aa: CASSYSEGFQETQYF
abundance: many; d_gene: NA; v_gene: TRBV11-2; j_gene: TRBJ2-5; CDR3nt: TGTGCCAGCATGAGATTCCAAGAGACCCAGTACTTC; CDR3aa: CASMRFQETQYF
abundance: many; d_gene: NA; v_gene: TRBV6-9; j_gene: TRBJ2-1; CDR3nt: TGTGCCAGCAGTTATCGGGCAGGGGGAGGTGAGCAGTTCTTC; CDR3aa: CASSYRAGGGEQFF
abundance: many; d_gene: NA; v_gene: TRBV11-2; j_gene: TRBJ1-4; CDR3nt: TGTGCCAGCAGCTTAGACGAGTGGGCTAATGAAAAACTGTTTTTT; CDR3aa: CASSLDEWANEKLFF
abundance: NA; d_gene: TRBD1; v_gene: TRBV19; j_gene: TRBJ1-3; CDR3nt: TGTGCCAGCAGGACAGGGGAGGGAAACACCATATATTTT; CDR3aa: CASRTGEGNTIYF
abundance: NA; d_gene: NA; v_gene: TRBV10-3; j_gene: TRBJ2-7; CDR3nt: TGTGCCATCAGTGAGCCAGGGTGGGGCGAGCAGTACTTC; CDR3aa: CAISEPGWGEQYF
abundance: many; d_gene: NA; v_gene: TRBV18; j_gene: TRBJ2-7; CDR3nt: TGTGCCAGCTCATCCCAGACTAGGTGGGGCGAGCAGTACTTC; CDR3aa: CASSSQTRWGEQYF
abundance: NA; d_gene: TRBD2; v_gene: TRBV6-1; j_gene: TRBJ2-2; CDR3nt: TGTGCCAGCAGTACCAGCGGGAGTGTTTCCGGGGAGCTGTTTTTT; CDR3aa: CASSTSGSVSGELFF
abundance: many; d_gene: TRBD2; v_gene: TRBV12-3/TRBV12-4; j_gene: TRBJ2-1; CDR3nt: TGTGCCAGTGTAGCGGGAGGTCCCTACAATGAGCAGTTCTTC; CDR3aa: CASVAGGPYNEQFF
abundance: many; d_gene: TRBD2; v_gene: TRBV7-2; j_gene: TRBJ2-5; CDR3nt: TGTGCCAGCAGCTGGGGAGGCGGGGGAGGGGAGACCCAGTACTTC; CDR3aa: CASSWGGGGGETQYF
abundance: many; d_gene: TRBD2; v_gene: TRBV6-1; j_gene: TRBJ2-1; CDR3nt: TGTGCCAGCAGTGGGTCTAGCGGGAGGGCTGATTTAGGGAATGAGCAGTTCTTC; CDR3aa: CASSGSSGRADLGNEQFF
abundance: NA; d_gene: TRBD1; v_gene: TRBV4-3; j_gene: TRBJ1-1; CDR3nt: TGCGCCAGCAGCCAAGGACAGGGGACTGAAGCTTTCTTT; CDR3aa: CASSQGQGTEAFF
abundance: many; d_gene: NA; v_gene: TRBV5-1; j_gene: TRBJ2-3; CDR3nt: TGTGCCAGCAGCACGGTAGGGTCGAGCACAGATACGCAGTATTTT; CDR3aa: CASSTVGSSTDTQYF
abundance: NA; d_gene: TRBD2; v_gene: TRBV20-1; j_gene: TRBJ2-3; CDR3nt: TGCAGTGCTTCGACTAGCGGTAGCACAGATACGCAGTATTTT; CDR3aa: CSASTSGSTDTQYF
abundance: NA; d_gene: TRBD2; v_gene: TRBV6-1; j_gene: TRBJ2-3; CDR3nt: TGTGCCAGCGGCCAGGACCGGGAGGGTGGAGATACGCAGTATTTT; CDR3aa: CASGQDREGGDTQYF
abundance: NA; d_gene: NA; v_gene: TRBV27; j_gene: TRBJ2-7; CDR3nt: TGTGCCAGCAGTTTTTGGCAGACGAGCTCCTACGAGCAGTACTTC; CDR3aa: CASSFWQTSSYEQYF
abundance: few; d_gene: TRBD2; v_gene: TRBV5-1; j_gene: TRBJ2-1; CDR3nt: TGCGCCAGCAGCTTGGATCCGACTAGCGGGAGCTATGAGCAGTTCTTC; CDR3aa: CASSLDPTSGSYEQFF
abundance: NA; d_gene: TRBD1; v_gene: TRBV29-1; j_gene: TRBJ1-1; CDR3nt: TGCAGCGTGACGAGCAGGGGGCTGGGCACTGAAGCTTTCTTT; CDR3aa: CSVTSRGLGTEAFF
abundance: NA; d_gene: TRBD1; v_gene: TRBV28; j_gene: TRBJ2-7; CDR3nt: TGTGCCAGCAGTGGGACAGGGATAACAGACTATTACGAGCAGTACTTC; CDR3aa: CASSGTGITDYYEQYF
abundance: many; d_gene: NA; v_gene: TRBV3-1; j_gene: TRBJ2-5; CDR3nt: TGTGCCAGCAGCCAAGGGAGCAGCTACCAGTACTTC; CDR3aa: CASSQGSSYQYF
abundance: many; d_gene: NA; v_gene: TRBV11-2; j_gene: TRBJ2-1; CDR3nt: TGTGCCAGCAGCGTCCACAGGGTAGGGAACAATGAGCAGTTCTTC; CDR3aa: CASSVHRVGNNEQFF
abundance: many; d_gene: TRBD2; v_gene: TRBV7-2; j_gene: TRBJ2-7; CDR3nt: TGTGCCAGCAGCGACACCGGGACTAGGACCTACGAGCAGTACTTC; CDR3aa: CASSDTGTRTYEQYF
abundance: NA; d_gene: NA; v_gene: TRBV20-1; j_gene: TRBJ1-3; CDR3nt: TGCAGTGCTAGTCCCAGGGGTTCCGGAAACACCATATATTTT; CDR3aa: CSASPRGSGNTIYF
abundance: many; d_gene: NA; v_gene: TRBV11-2; j_gene: TRBJ2-5; CDR3nt: TGTGCCAGCTTGGCCCAGGTCCAGTACTTC; CDR3aa: CASLAQVQYF
abundance: NA; d_gene: TRBD2; v_gene: TRBV3-1; j_gene: TRBJ2-2; CDR3nt: TGTGCCAGCAGCCAAGTTGGTAGCGGGAGCTTCGGGGAGCTGTTTTTT; CDR3aa: CASSQVGSGSFGELFF
abundance: many; d_gene: TRBD1; v_gene: TRBV5-8; j_gene: TRBJ2-5; CDR3nt: TGTGCCAGCGTCGGGACAGGACGGTCAGAGACCCAGTACTTC; CDR3aa: CASVGTGRSETQYF
abundance: many; d_gene: NA; v_gene: TRBV3-1; j_gene: TRBJ2-3; CDR3nt: TGTGCCAGCAGCCAAGTTACGGGAGATGCAGATACGCAGTATTTT; CDR3aa: CASSQVTGDADTQYF
abundance: many; d_gene: NA; v_gene: TRBV19; j_gene: TRBJ1-1; CDR3nt: TGTGCCAGTAGTATCCTACGACGGGGGAACACTGAAGCTTTCTTT; CDR3aa: CASSILRRGNTEAFF
abundance: few; d_gene: NA; v_gene: TRBV6-9; j_gene: TRBJ2-7; CDR3nt: TGTGCCAGCAGTTACGCCCGGGACTTGACCTACGAGCAGTACTTC; CDR3aa: CASSYARDLTYEQYF
abundance: many; d_gene: NA; v_gene: TRBV4-3; j_gene: TRBJ1-2; CDR3nt: TGCGCCAGCAGCCAAGTTTCGGGAGGAGTTGGTGGCTACACCTTC; CDR3aa: CASSQVSGGVGGYTF